The clone carrying this TCR beta chain was found many times. What it binds is unknown. Unmatched junction bases numbered 3, after V lost 0 bases and J lost 3 bases. There are 15 residues in the CDR3. The sample belongs to a study of T cells in Graves' hyperthyroidism and ophthalmopathy. Study results and caveats: The model foresaw ophthalmopathy a median around 6.4 months prior to onset.

These patients, aged 18 to 65, had recently diagnosed hyperthyroidism lasting under 2 months. Amplification targeted TCR beta CDR3 regions from RNA transcripts. First-round RT-PCR targeting the TCR CDR3 was performed with the HTBI primer set. TCRdb used MiXCR to reprocess the multiplex PCR reads, holding one entry per CDR3 protein. The profile shows hundreds of thousands of distinct CDR3 sequences, less than 15% of them singletons. The chain links TRBV12-3 or TRBV12-4 to TRBJ2-3; 7 nucleotides match TRBD2. Sequencing was performed on blood. The sequence came from a woman between 18 and 29 years old with Graves' hyperthyroidism. Here the CDR3 reads CASSLARGMTDTQYF. DNA of the CDR3: TGTGCCAGCAGTTTAGCGCGGGGGATGACAGATACGCAGTATTTT.